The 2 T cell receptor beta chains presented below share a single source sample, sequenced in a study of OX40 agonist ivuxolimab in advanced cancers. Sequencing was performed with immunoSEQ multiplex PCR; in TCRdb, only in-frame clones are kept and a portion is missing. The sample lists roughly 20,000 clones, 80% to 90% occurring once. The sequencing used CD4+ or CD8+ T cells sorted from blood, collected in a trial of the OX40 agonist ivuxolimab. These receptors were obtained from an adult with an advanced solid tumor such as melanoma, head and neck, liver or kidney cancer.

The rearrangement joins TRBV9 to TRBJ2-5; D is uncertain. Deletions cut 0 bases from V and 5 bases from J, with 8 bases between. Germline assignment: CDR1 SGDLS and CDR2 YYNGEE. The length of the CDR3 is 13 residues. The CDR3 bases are TGTGCCAGCAGCGTAGAGGGTCGGGAGACCCAGTACTTC. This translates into CASSVEGRETQYF.

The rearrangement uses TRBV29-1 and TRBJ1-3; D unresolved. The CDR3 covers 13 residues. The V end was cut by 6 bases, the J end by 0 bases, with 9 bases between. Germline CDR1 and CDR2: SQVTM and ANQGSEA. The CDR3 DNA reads TGCAGCGTAAGACTGAGCTCTGGAAACACCATATATTTT. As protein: CSVRLSSGNTIYF.